One TCR beta chain is described in this entry. These data are taken from a study of T cell changes during pregnancy in multiple sclerosis. The protocol was immunoSEQ multiplex PCR, while the TCRdb copy is restricted to in-frame clones and leaves out a portion. The sample includes more than 30,000 clones, 85% to 95% of them seen just once. Germline-derived CDR1 and CDR2 are MNHEY and SVGAGI. The CDR3 has 13 residues. Deletions cut 1 base from V and 8 bases from J, with 11 bases between. The rearrangement links TRBV6-5 to TRBJ1-1; D not certain. The clonotype comes from a female donor with multiple sclerosis, enrolled in a pregnancy study. The sequences come from CD8+ T cells from peripheral blood mononuclear cells, collected in the third trimester of pregnancy. The CDR3 spells CASSYLEDEEAFF. For the CDR3, the DNA is TGTGCCAGCAGTTACTTGGAGGATGAAGAAGCTTTCTTT.